This TCR beta chain stems from a study of T cell responses to AZD1222 COVID-19 vaccine. Overall study results and limits: Spike-specific TCR breadth rose after two AZD1222 doses, and depth rose as well. Donors were chiefly white British, with a greater number of females, and clonal diversity was perhaps underestimated.

This table comes from immunoSEQ multiplex PCR, and its TCRdb copy is limited to in-frame clones, with some not included. The sample yields around 95,000 clones, less than 90% seen once. Worth noting for this clone: Its cognate antigen is unknown.

The CDR3 has 13 amino acids. The ends were cut back, 1 base at V and 5 bases at J, with 9 bases in the middle. Germline V CDR1 and CDR2: SGHNT, YYREEE (reference sequence). This rearrangement joins TRBV5-4 to TRBJ2-5; D not certain. The sample here was peripheral blood, taken on day 0 of AZD1222 vaccination. The receptor comes from an adult in good health. The CDR3 sequence is CASSLILSETQYF. The CDR3 DNA reads as TGTGCCAGCAGCTTGATTTTAAGCGAGACCCAGTACTTC.